This T cell receptor beta chain was found in a study of T cell changes during pregnancy in multiple sclerosis. The CDR3 is 14 amino acids. Germline V gives CDR1 LNHDA, CDR2 SQIVND (reference sequence). The V and J ends lost 3 bases and 5 bases, in that order; junction bases with no gene match: 4. The assay was immunoSEQ multiplex PCR, and TCRdb's table has in-frame clones only and misses some. The sample holds some 99,000 clones, 90% to 95% seen once. The sample was peripheral blood, taken after pregnancy. V is TRBV19 and J is TRBJ2-7, with TRBD1 matching 10 bases. The source of this sequence is a female donor with multiple sclerosis, enrolled in a pregnancy study. CDR3 in amino acids: CASSIWDRGDEQYF. CDR3 nucleotide sequence: TGTGCCAGTAGTATCTGGGACAGGGGCGACGAGCAGTACTTC. The whole variable domain, remainder taken from reference TRBV19 and TRBJ2-7, is DGGITQSPKYLFRKEGQNVTLSCEQNLNHDAMYWYRQDPGQGLRLIYYSQIVNDFQKGDIAEGYSVSREKKESFPLTVTSAQKNPTAFYLCASSIWDRGDEQYFGPGTRLTVT.